These 24 T cell receptor beta chains originate from one sample sequenced in a study of cytomegalovirus exposure and HLA in healthy donors (dated by TCRdb to the late 2010s). Libraries were prepared through the immunoSEQ multiplex PCR assay. Sourced from immuneACCESS, this table was stored by TCRdb with only in-frame sequences that have V and J called. A share of the clones is absent; for the studies checked, an unresolved V gene accounts for under half, and the remainder has no known explanation. The sample contains roughly 120,000 clones, 86% of them found a single time. The top ten constitute about 5.3% of the sample. Sequencing was done on a sample of PBMCs. The receptors come from a man aged 18 to 30 in good health and CMV-seronegative.

The chain couples TRBV18 to TRBJ2-4; perhaps TRBD1 as D (5 bases). Per the germline V gene, CDR1 is KGHSH and CDR2 is LQKENI. The CDR3 consists of 15 residues. Between the trimmed V and J ends, which lost 2 bases and 7 bases, there was a span of 15 bases. CDR3 sequence: CASSPVTSRVNIQYF. The CDR3 DNA sequence: TGTGCCAGCTCACCAGTAACTTCCAGGGTTAACATTCAGTACTTC.

The genes are TRBV2 and TRBJ1-2, with 8 bases fitting TRBD1. The CDR3 has 15 amino acids. CDR1 is SNHLY and CDR2 is FYNNEI in the germline V gene. With 8 bases clipped from V and 8 bases from J, the junction kept 16 bases outside the gene matches. CDR3 bases: TGTGCCAGCCAACCTATTGTAGGACAGGGAAAGGGCTACACCTTC. It yields the protein CASQPIVGQGKGYTF.

This clone appeared a single time. The CDR3, as DNA: TGTGCCAGCAGCTTCCTCTTGTACGAGCAGTACTTC. Translation gives CASSFLLYEQYF. The gene calls are TRBV5-6 and TRBJ2-7; no reliable D call. Germline values: CDR1 SGHDT, CDR2 YYEEEE. Trimming stripped 2 bases from V and 4 bases from J, with 7 bases between. There are 12 residues in the CDR3.

J is TRBJ2-1 and V is TRBV10-1, with 9 bases matching TRBD1. Trimming took 2 bases from V and 7 from J; bases not matched to a gene: 9. This CDR3 has 16 residues. Germline CDR1 and CDR2: WNHNN and SYGVQD (reference sequence). In nucleotides, the CDR3 is TGCGCCAGCAGTGAGGGGACAGGGATAGGGTTGAATGAGCAGTTCTTC. This codes for CASSEGTGIGLNEQFF.

V is TRBV4-1 and J is TRBJ1-1, with D maybe TRBD1 (6 bases). Trimming removed 8 bases from V and 5 bases from J, with 12 bases in between. From germline, CDR1 is MGHRA and CDR2 YSYEKL. The CDR3 is 12 amino acids. The CDR3 bases are TGCGCCAGCGGCACCACAGGGACTGAAGCTTTCTTT. It codes for CASGTTGTEAFF.

The DNA of the CDR3 is TGTGCCAGCAGCTTGGGTCTAGATGGGGAGACCCAGTACTTC. As protein: CASSLGLDGETQYF. The gene calls are TRBV5-4 and TRBJ2-5; the D is unclear. Germline CDR1 SGHNT, CDR2 YYREEE (reference sequence). With 0 bases removed from V and 5 bases from J, the gap between germline ends came to 11 bases. This CDR3 has 14 amino acids.

The chain has TRBV5-1 and TRBJ1-1; perhaps TRBD1 as D (5 bases). CDR1 and CDR2 (germline): SGHRS, YFSETQ. Trimming took 1 base from V and 8 from J, leaving 18 bases between them. CDR3 length equals 15 residues. The CDR3 DNA reads TGCGCCAGCAGCTTGAAAGCGTGGGGCGAAGGAGAAGCTTTCTTT. Its translation: CASSLKAWGEGEAFF.

V gene TRBV7-9 combines with J gene TRBJ2-5; TRBD2 is a possible D gene (7 bases). Deletions cut 1 base from V and 5 bases from J, with 11 bases between. The CDR3 totals 14 residues. Looked up from germline, CDR1 is SEHNR and CDR2 is FQNEAQ (reference sequence). The CDR3 protein is CASSLEGGQETQYF. The CDR3 nucleotides read TGTGCCAGCAGCTTAGAGGGGGGGCAGGAGACCCAGTACTTC.

The chain uses TRBV30 and TRBJ1-3, with a possible D match to TRBD1 (5 bases). Trimming pared 4 bases from V and 0 bases from J, leaving 13 bases between. CDR1 and CDR2 from the germline V gene are GTSNPN and SVGIG (reference sequence). The CDR3 is 15 residues long. The CDR3 DNA is TGTGCCTGGACTCCGGACACCTACTCTGGAAACACCATATATTTT. Encoded protein: CAWTPDTYSGNTIYF.

The chain joins TRBV6-1 to TRBJ2-2; 9 positions agree with TRBD1. The CDR3 sequence is 16 residues long. Germline lookup yields CDR1 MNHNS and CDR2 SASEGT. The V segment lost 2 bases and the J segment 1 base; nucleotides outside the gene matches: 2. Written as DNA, the CDR3 is TGTGCCAGCAGTGAACCGGGACAGGGGAACACCGGGGAGCTGTTTTTT. This sequence encodes CASSEPGQGNTGELFF.

The genes are TRBV19 and TRBJ2-2; TRBD1 agrees at 8 bases. V trimming: 4 bases; J trimming: 7 bases; junction bases outside the gene matches: 8. In germline, CDR1 is LNHDA, CDR2 SQIVND (reference sequence). This CDR3 has 15 amino acids. CDR3 region: CASSTRGLGGGELFF. In DNA form, the CDR3 reads TGTGCCAGTAGTACCAGGGGGCTTGGGGGCGGGGAGCTGTTTTTT.

This sequence joins TRBV11-2 and TRBJ2-7; 7 positions agree with TRBD2. Unmatched junction bases numbered 2, after V lost 5 bases and J lost 4 bases. Per the germline V gene, CDR1 is SGHAT and CDR2 is FQNNGV. The CDR3 consists of 12 residues. CDR3 protein: CASSAGGYEQYF. As DNA, the CDR3 is TGTGCCAGCAGCGCCGGGGGGTACGAGCAGTACTTC. The variable domain in full, with the rest retrieved from reference TRBV11-2 and TRBJ2-7, is EAGVAQSPRYKIIEKRQSVAFWCNPISGHATLYWYQQILGQGPKLLIQFQNNGVVDDSQLPKDRFSAERLKGVDSTLKIQPAKLEDSAVYLCASSAGGYEQYFGPGTRLTVT.

The V and J genes are TRBV6-4 and TRBJ2-1, with 12 bases aligning to TRBD2. Trimming took 6 bases from V and 0 from J; bases not matched to a gene: 9. The CDR3 covers 18 residues. CDR1 MRHNA and CDR2 SNTAGT come from the germline V gene. In nucleotides, the CDR3 is TGTGCCAGCAGCCGGACTAGCGGGGCACGGAGCTCCTACAATGAGCAGTTCTTC. Translation gives CASSRTSGARSSYNEQFF.

V is TRBV5-1 and J is TRBJ2-5, with 9 positions matching TRBD1. Germline lookup yields CDR1 SGHRS and CDR2 YFSETQ. The CDR3 is 16 amino acids. With V trimmed by 0 bases and J by 1 base, 4 bases remained unmatched. The CDR3 spells CASSLEGTGSQETQYF. The CDR3 DNA reads TGCGCCAGCAGCTTGGAGGGGACAGGGTCCCAAGAGACCCAGTACTTC.

J is TRBJ1-3 and V is TRBV5-1; D perhaps matches TRBD1 (6 bases). The CDR3 covers 16 residues. Trimming cost V 1 base and J 2 bases, with 13 bases left between them. The germline V gene encodes CDR1 SGHRS and CDR2 YFSETQ. The CDR3 loop reads CASSLRQGLAGNTIYF. CDR3 sequence (DNA): TGCGCCAGCAGCTTGCGGCAGGGGTTGGCTGGAAACACCATATATTTT. Full variable domain (missing parts from reference TRBV5-1 and TRBJ1-3): KAGVTQTPRYLIKTRGQQVTLSCSPISGHRSVSWYQQTPGQGLQFLFEYFSETQRNKGNFPGRFSGRQFSNSRSEMNVSTLELGDSALYLCASSLRQGLAGNTIYFGEGSWLTVV.

CDR3 residues: CASSLSPGTEAFF. The CDR3 nucleotides read TGTGCCAGCAGCCTATCCCCGGGCACTGAAGCTTTCTTT. The chain employs TRBV11-3 and TRBJ1-1, with D uncertain. The V gene lost 5 bases and the J gene lost 4 bases, with 11 bases spanning the gap. CDR3 length: 13 residues. Germline-derived CDR1 and CDR2 are SGHNT and YENEEA.

The chain links TRBV6-5 to TRBJ1-2; D is undetermined. The CDR3 is 13 residues long. The germline V gene encodes CDR1 MNHEY and CDR2 SVGAGI. With 5 bases removed from V and 8 bases from J, the gap between germline ends came to 15 bases. CDR3 amino acids: CASSPPGHKGYTF. The CDR3 nucleotides read TGTGCCAGCAGTCCCCCAGGTCACAAGGGCTACACCTTC.

This sequence joins TRBV7-8 and TRBJ2-7, with 9 bases aligning to TRBD2. Unmatched junction bases numbered 18, after V lost 6 bases and J lost 3 bases. Germline values: CDR1 SGHVS, CDR2 FQNEAQ. This CDR3 contains 18 residues. CDR3 in DNA: TGTGCCAGCAGTTCTCGTGCGGGGCTAGCGGGACTCCGCTACGAGCAGTACTTC. Translating gives CASSSRAGLAGLRYEQYF.

V usage is TRBV7-9 and J usage is TRBJ2-3, with 14 positions matching TRBD2. The CDR3 loop spans 18 amino acids. J lost 4 bases, V lost 5 bases, and 11 bases had no gene match. Germline V lookup: CDR1 SEHNR, CDR2 FQNEAQ (reference sequence). In DNA form, the CDR3 reads TGTGCCAGCAGCCCCCGGGGACTAGCGGGAGAATATCCAGATACGCAGTATTTT. This sequence encodes CASSPRGLAGEYPDTQYF.

Regarding this clone: Possible read error: a much larger clone is one base away. The V gene is TRBV6-1, the J gene TRBJ1-2; D may be TRBD1 (5 bases). Germline values: CDR1 MNHNS, CDR2 SASEGT. The CDR3 runs to 17 residues. The CDR3 sequence is CASSDGGLARGGYSYTF. The CDR3 DNA follows: TGTGCCAGCAGTGACGGCGGGCTCGCGAGGGGAGGCTATAGCTACACCTTC.

The rearrangement joins TRBV19 to TRBJ2-7, with D perhaps matching TRBD1 (5 bases). Deletions cut 3 bases from V and 2 bases from J, with 8 bases between. From germline, CDR1 is LNHDA and CDR2 SQIVND (reference sequence). CDR3 length: 13 residues. CDR3 coding DNA: TGTGCCAGTAGTATGGGGCCCACCTACGAGCAGTACTTC. Its translation is CASSMGPTYEQYF.

This chain joins TRBV30 and TRBJ2-1; D is perhaps TRBD1 (6 bases). Germline V gene sequence: CDR1 GTSNPN, CDR2 SVGIG (reference sequence). CDR3 length: 16 residues. Trimming cost V 2 bases and J 3 bases, with 17 bases left between them. The CDR3 region is CAWSSYRDFDYNEQFF. The CDR3 nucleotides read TGTGCCTGGAGTTCCTACAGGGATTTTGACTACAATGAGCAGTTCTTC.

The chain is built from TRBV19 and TRBJ2-2, with a possible D match to TRBD2 (5 bases). CDR1 LNHDA and CDR2 SQIVND come from the germline V gene (reference sequence). The CDR3 loop spans 14 amino acids. The germline V and J ends were trimmed by 0 bases and 6 bases, with 8 bases remaining between them. In nucleotides, the CDR3 is TGTGCCAGTAGTATAGACGGGGTCCCCGGGGAGCTGTTTTTT. The encoded protein is CASSIDGVPGELFF.

V usage is TRBV5-1 and J usage is TRBJ2-7; D is possibly TRBD2 (5 bases). The CDR3 contains 15 residues. The germline gives CDR1 SGHRS, CDR2 YFSETQ. Trimming took off 2 bases at V and 6 bases at J, with 18 bases between the two ends. CDR3: CASSFVQEAMGEQYF. The CDR3 nucleotides read TGCGCCAGCAGCTTCGTTCAGGAGGCGATGGGCGAGCAGTACTTC.